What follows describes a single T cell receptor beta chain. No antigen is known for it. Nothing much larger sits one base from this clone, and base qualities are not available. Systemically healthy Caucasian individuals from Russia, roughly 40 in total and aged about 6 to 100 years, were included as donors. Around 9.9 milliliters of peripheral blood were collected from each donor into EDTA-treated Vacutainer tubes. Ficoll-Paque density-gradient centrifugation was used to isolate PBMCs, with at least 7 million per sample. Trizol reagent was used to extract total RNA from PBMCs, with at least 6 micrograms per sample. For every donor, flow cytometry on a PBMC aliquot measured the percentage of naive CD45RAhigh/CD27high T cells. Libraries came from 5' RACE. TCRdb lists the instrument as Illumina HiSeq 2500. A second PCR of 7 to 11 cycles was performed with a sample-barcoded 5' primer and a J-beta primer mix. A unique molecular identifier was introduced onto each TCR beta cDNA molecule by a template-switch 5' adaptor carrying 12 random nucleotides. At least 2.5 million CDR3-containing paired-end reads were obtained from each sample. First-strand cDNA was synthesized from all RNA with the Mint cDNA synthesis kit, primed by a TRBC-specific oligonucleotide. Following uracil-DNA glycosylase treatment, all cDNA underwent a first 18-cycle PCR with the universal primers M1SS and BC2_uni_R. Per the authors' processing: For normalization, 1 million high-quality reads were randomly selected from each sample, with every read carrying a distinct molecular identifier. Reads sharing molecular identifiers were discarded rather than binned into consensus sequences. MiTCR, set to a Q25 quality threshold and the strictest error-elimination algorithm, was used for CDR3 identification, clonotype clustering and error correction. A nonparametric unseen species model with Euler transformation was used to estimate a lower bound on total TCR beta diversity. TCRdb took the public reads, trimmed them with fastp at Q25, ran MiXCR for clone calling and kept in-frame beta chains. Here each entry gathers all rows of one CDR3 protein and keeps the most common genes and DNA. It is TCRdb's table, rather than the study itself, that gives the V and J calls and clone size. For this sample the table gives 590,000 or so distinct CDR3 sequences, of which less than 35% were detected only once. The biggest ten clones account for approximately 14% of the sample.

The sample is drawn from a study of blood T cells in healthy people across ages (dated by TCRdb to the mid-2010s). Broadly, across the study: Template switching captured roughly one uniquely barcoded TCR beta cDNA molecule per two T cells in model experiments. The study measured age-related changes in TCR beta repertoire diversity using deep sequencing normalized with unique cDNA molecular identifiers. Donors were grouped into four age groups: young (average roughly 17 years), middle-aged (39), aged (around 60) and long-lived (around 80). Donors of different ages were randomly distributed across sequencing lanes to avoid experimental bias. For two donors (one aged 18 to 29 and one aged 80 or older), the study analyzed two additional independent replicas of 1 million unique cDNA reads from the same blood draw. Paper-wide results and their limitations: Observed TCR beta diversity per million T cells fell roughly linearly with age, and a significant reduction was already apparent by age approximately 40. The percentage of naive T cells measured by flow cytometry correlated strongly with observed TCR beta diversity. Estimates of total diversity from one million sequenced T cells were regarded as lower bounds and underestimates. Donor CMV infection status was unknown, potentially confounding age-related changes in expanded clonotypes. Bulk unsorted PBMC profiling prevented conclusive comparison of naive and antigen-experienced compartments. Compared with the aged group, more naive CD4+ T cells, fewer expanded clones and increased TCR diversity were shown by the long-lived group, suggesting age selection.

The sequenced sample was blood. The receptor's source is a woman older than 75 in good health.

The CDR3 reads as follows: CASREFKPGEQFF. Read as DNA, the sequence is TGTGCCAGCAGGGAATTCAAACCGGGGGAGCAGTTCTTC. The sequence joins TRBV12-3 or TRBV12-4 to TRBJ2-1; the D gene is perhaps TRBD2, on 5 matching bases. At the junction V is shortened by 6 bases and J by 10 bases, with 16 bases in between. Counted from cysteine to phenylalanine, this CDR3 has 13 amino acids. The CDR3 DNA has 39 bases and is translated from base 1.